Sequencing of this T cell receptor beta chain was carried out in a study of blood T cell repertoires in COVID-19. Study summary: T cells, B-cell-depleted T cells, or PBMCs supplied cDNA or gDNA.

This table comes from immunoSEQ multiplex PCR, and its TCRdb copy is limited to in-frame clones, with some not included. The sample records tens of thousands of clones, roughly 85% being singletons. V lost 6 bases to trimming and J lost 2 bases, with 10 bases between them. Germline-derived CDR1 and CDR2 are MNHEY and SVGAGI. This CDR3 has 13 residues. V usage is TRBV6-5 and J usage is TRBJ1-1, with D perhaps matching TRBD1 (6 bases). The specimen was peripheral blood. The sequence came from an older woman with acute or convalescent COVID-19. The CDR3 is CASRPGVNTEAFF. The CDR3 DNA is TGTGCCAGCAGACCAGGGGTTAACACTGAAGCTTTCTTT.